A single sample is the source of the 21 T cell receptor beta chains below, sequenced in a study of post-analysis software for immune sequencing data. Study findings and constraints: Four or five TRBV segments, TRBV5-6, TRBV5-1 and TRBV20-1 among them, were found more frequent in patients than controls.

Unique molecular identifiers featured in each of the TCR beta cDNA libraries. MiXCR, applied by TCRdb to the PCR reads, yields one record per CDR3 protein. The sample records roughly 600,000 distinct CDR3 sequences, around 47% being singletons. These receptors have no known antigen. Sequenced material: blood. The receptor set was obtained from a girl under 18 with multiple sclerosis.

With respect to this clonotype: Germline and junction disagree at one end, which may indicate a read error. The chain joins TRBV10-1 to TRBJ2-7; D possibly corresponds to TRBD1 (5 bases). Germline V lookup: CDR1 WNHNN, CDR2 SYGVQD (reference sequence). This CDR3 is built from 15 residues. The chain's CDR3 is CAGSEAMGLTYEQYF. The CDR3 nucleotides read TGCGCCGGCAGTGAGGCCATGGGGCTAACCTACGAGCAGTACTTC.

This clonotype was seen many times. This chain joins TRBV7-2 and TRBJ2-3, with no clear D. The CDR3 sequence is 12 residues long. Per germline, CDR1 SGHTA and CDR2 FQGNSA. Trimming pared 4 bases from V and 2 bases from J, leaving 4 bases between. The CDR3 nucleotides read TGTGCCAGCAGCTCCTACACAGATACGCAGTATTTT. It is translated as CASSSYTDTQYF. The whole variable domain, filled in from reference TRBV7-2 and TRBJ2-3, reads GAGVSQSPSNKVTEKGKDVELRCDPISGHTALYWYRQSLGQGLEFLIYFQGNSAPDKSGLPSDRFSAERTGGSVSTLTIQRTQQEDSAVYLCASSSYTDTQYFGPGTRLTVL.

This clonotype was picked up one time. The rearrangement links TRBV24-1 to TRBJ2-1; TRBD1 is a possible D gene (5 bases). V gave up 4 bases and J gave up 2 bases, with 14 bases separating them. Germline CDR1 reads KGHDR; CDR2 reads SFDVKD. The CDR3 has 16 residues. The CDR3 DNA reads as TGTGCCACCAGTGACTCAGGGTTATGGGCCTACAATGAGCAGTTCTTC. Translating it yields CATSDSGLWAYNEQFF.

The V gene is TRBV5-1, the J gene TRBJ2-1; D is uncertain. The CDR3 loop spans 13 amino acids. Germline CDR1 and CDR2: SGHRS and YFSETQ. Deletions cut 0 bases from V and 6 bases from J, with 7 bases between. Here the CDR3 DNA reads TGCGCCAGCAGCTTGGTTCAGACCAATGAGCAGTTCTTC. It yields the protein CASSLVQTNEQFF.

This clonotype is a singleton in its sample. The chain employs TRBV29-1 and TRBJ2-1; 7 bases fit TRBD2. The CDR3 spans 14 residues. J lost 7 bases, V lost 3 bases, and 9 bases had no gene match. Germline V gives CDR1 SQVTM, CDR2 ANQGSEA. Written as DNA, the CDR3 is TGCAGCGTTGATGGCGCGGGAGATTGGAATGAGCAGTTCTTC. Its translation is CSVDGAGDWNEQFF.

The V call is TRBV12-3 or TRBV12-4, the J call TRBJ2-7; 14 bases map to TRBD2. The V and J ends lost 4 bases and 4 bases, in that order; junction bases with no gene match: 3. CDR3 length: 15 residues. CDR3 amino acids: CASSSGTSGRYEQYF. CDR3 sequence (DNA): TGTGCCAGCAGTTCCGGGACTAGCGGGAGATACGAGCAGTACTTC.

The gene calls are TRBV24-1 and TRBJ2-3; no reliable D call. The CDR3 runs to 16 residues. Germline values: CDR1 KGHDR, CDR2 SFDVKD. The V and J ends lost 0 bases and 0 bases respectively, with 9 bases between them. The CDR3 DNA reads TGTGCCACCAGTGATTTGACAGCAACTAGCACAGATACGCAGTATTTT. Translating gives CATSDLTATSTDTQYF.

This chain joins TRBV5-1 and TRBJ2-7; 7 bases map to TRBD1. The J segment lost 2 bases and the V segment lost 4 bases, leaving 6 bases of the junction unmatched. Per the germline V gene, CDR1 is SGHRS and CDR2 is YFSETQ. The length of the CDR3 is 14 residues. The CDR3 protein is CASSIRQGPYEQYF. The CDR3 DNA sequence: TGCGCCAGCAGCATAAGACAGGGCCCCTACGAGCAGTACTTC.

This clonotype was seen a handful of times. V and J are TRBV7-9 and TRBJ1-2, with 7 positions matching TRBD1. CDR1 is SEHNR, CDR2 FQNEAQ, per germline (reference sequence). J gave up 3 bases and V 6 bases, and 7 bases lay outside the gene matches. The CDR3 totals 14 residues. CDR3: CASSRAGQDYGYTF. DNA of the CDR3: TGTGCCAGCAGTCGTGCCGGACAGGACTATGGCTACACCTTC.

This clonotype has a handful of counts. V usage is TRBV3-1 and J usage is TRBJ2-1, with D hard to call. V was clipped by 3 bases and J by 4 bases, with 13 bases between them. The CDR3 has 15 amino acids. Germline loops: CDR1 LGHDT, CDR2 YNNKEL (reference sequence). The CDR3 nucleotides are TGTGCCAGCAGCCACCGCGGCAATGCGTACAATGAGCAGTTCTTC. It is translated as CASSHRGNAYNEQFF.

Details on this clonotype: One base away lies a much larger clone, so this may be a sequencing read error. The rearrangement joins TRBV7-3 to TRBJ2-3; D not resolved. Germline CDR1 is SGHTA and CDR2 is FQGTGA. V was pared by 1 base and J by 3 bases, with 5 bases between. The CDR3 is 13 amino acids. CDR3 sequence: CASSLIGTDTQYF. For the CDR3, the DNA is TGTGCCAGCAGCTTAATCGGGACAGATACGCAGTATTTT.

In its sample, this clonotype was seen a few times. The V gene is TRBV6-5, the J gene TRBJ1-1; D is possibly TRBD1 (5 bases). The V gene's germline CDR1 is MNHEY and CDR2 SVGAGI. Trimming took off 2 bases at V and 5 bases at J, with 12 bases between the two ends. CDR3 length equals 14 residues. The chain's CDR3 is CASSYARRGTEAFF. The CDR3 DNA is TGTGCCAGCAGTTACGCGAGACGGGGGACTGAAGCTTTCTTT.

This clonotype came up a few times. The chain links TRBV7-3 to TRBJ2-5; TRBD2 agrees at 8 bases. CDR1 and CDR2 (germline): SGHTA, FQGTGA. The CDR3 contains 18 residues. The V gene end was trimmed by 2 bases and the J gene end by 3 bases; junction bases not matched to a gene: 14. CDR3 amino acids: CASSLFGGSGGDKETQYF. The CDR3, as DNA: TGTGCCAGCAGCTTATTCGGAGGGAGCGGGGGAGACAAAGAGACCCAGTACTTC. Based on the CDR3 plus reference TRBV7-3 and TRBJ2-5, the full variable domain is GAGVSQTPSNKVTEKGKYVELRCDPISGHTALYWYRQSLGQGPEFLIYFQGTGAADDSGLPNDRFFAVRPEGSVSTLKIQRTERGDSAVYLCASSLFGGSGGDKETQYFGPGTRLLVL.

This clonotype was counted a few times. The chain joins TRBV4-1 to TRBJ1-2, with 10 bases aligning to TRBD1. The CDR3 has 15 residues. V was clipped by 6 bases and J by 6 bases; unmatched bases: 10. Germline CDR1 MGHRA, CDR2 YSYEKL. The CDR3 region has the DNA TGCGCCAGCAGGGGCCGGGACAGGGGAGAGGATGGCTACACCTTC. Its protein is CASRGRDRGEDGYTF.

This clonotype was seen a few times. The gene calls are TRBV13 and TRBJ2-1, with D unclear. CDR3 length equals 13 residues. Germline CDR1 is PRHDT and CDR2 is FYEKMQ (reference sequence). With 5 bases removed from V and 9 bases from J, the gap between germline ends came to 14 bases. The CDR3 reads CASSAPRFPEQFF. The DNA for the CDR3 is TGTGCCAGCAGCGCTCCGCGGTTCCCTGAGCAGTTCTTC. Supplemented by reference TRBV13 and TRBJ2-1, the full variable domain reads AAGVIQSPRHLIKEKRETATLKCYPIPRHDTVYWYQQGPGQDPQFLISFYEKMQSDKGSIPDRFSAQQFSDYHSELNMSSLELGDSALYFCASSAPRFPEQFFGPGTRLTVL.

The chain uses TRBV20-1 and TRBJ2-7, with D perhaps matching TRBD1 (6 bases). The CDR3 length is 14 residues. Trimming left V 0 bases short and J 1 base short, with 10 bases between. In germline, CDR1 is DFQATT, CDR2 SNEGSKA (reference sequence). CDR3 coding DNA: TGCAGTGCTAGAGATCTGGACAGTTCCTACGAGCAGTACTTC. Translation: CSARDLDSSYEQYF.

The rearrangement joins TRBV29-1 to TRBJ2-3; tentative D call: TRBD1 (5 bases). CDR1 and CDR2 (germline): SQVTM, ANQGSEA. V shed 7 bases and J shed 2 bases, with 19 bases lying between them. The CDR3 length is 15 residues. CDR3 amino acids: CSGQQSGRATDTQYF. CDR3 bases: TGCAGCGGTCAACAGTCGGGCAGGGCCACAGATACGCAGTATTTT.

The chain uses TRBV12-3 or TRBV12-4 and TRBJ2-7; 11 bases agree with TRBD2. This CDR3 comprises 15 residues. The V gene end was trimmed by 3 bases and the J gene end by 3 bases; junction bases not matched to a gene: 4. The CDR3 DNA is TGTGCCAGCAGTTTGGGACTAGCGGAAAACTACGAGCAGTACTTC. It encodes CASSLGLAENYEQYF.

This clonotype was recorded at least ten times. V gene TRBV5-1 combines with J gene TRBJ2-3; 7 positions agree with TRBD1. CDR1 and CDR2 (germline): SGHRS, YFSETQ. The CDR3 extends over 15 amino acids. Germline trimming cut 4 bases from V and 0 bases from J; bases unmatched to any gene: 5. The DNA of the CDR3 is TGCGCCAGCAGCCTGGGACAGAGGAGCACAGATACGCAGTATTTT. Encoded protein: CASSLGQRSTDTQYF.

The genes are TRBV6-6 and TRBJ2-7; D call uncertain. Germline V lookup: CDR1 MNHNY, CDR2 SVGAGI (reference sequence). V was trimmed by 2 bases and J by 0 bases, leaving 8 bases between them. CDR3 length: 14 residues. Written as DNA, the CDR3 is TGTGCCAGCAGTTACGATGTTACCTCCTACGAGCAGTACTTC. Protein: CASSYDVTSYEQYF.

The chain carries TRBV6-6 and TRBJ1-2; the match to TRBD1 covers 9 bases. Germline V gene sequence: CDR1 MNHNY, CDR2 SVGAGI (reference sequence). CDR3 length equals 15 residues. The V segment lost 4 bases and the J segment 4 bases; nucleotides outside the gene matches: 7. The CDR3 DNA sequence: TGTGCCAGCAGTTCCGACTCGACAGGGGGCTATGGCTACACCTTC. Translated, it gives CASSSDSTGGYGYTF.